One sample yielded the 25 T cell receptor beta chains listed below, sequenced in a study of molecular identifiers for immune sequencing clone quantification. TCRdb re-called the PCR reads with MiXCR, one entry per CDR3 protein. This sample has about 640,000 distinct CDR3 sequences, with approximately 20% found just once. Specimen: naive CD8+ T cells from blood, with Jurkat cell RNA spiked in. Documented subset: FACS-sorted CD8+CD4-CCR7+CD45RA+ naive T cells. These TCRs come from a human donor in good health. Some libraries in this study had Jurkat cell RNA spiked in.

The rearrangement links TRBV12-3 or TRBV12-4 to TRBJ2-1; D is unclear. This CDR3 spans 14 amino acids. The V end was cut by 3 bases, the J end by 10 bases, with 16 bases between. CDR3 sequence: CASSFAAAGQEQFF. The CDR3 nucleotides are TGTGCCAGCAGTTTCGCTGCGGCAGGTCAGGAGCAGTTCTTC.

This clonotype appeared many times. This rearrangement joins TRBV20-1 to TRBJ2-5, with TRBD2 identical over 9 bases. This CDR3 contains 16 residues. The V gene end was trimmed by 0 bases and the J gene end by 2 bases; junction bases not matched to a gene: 7. Germline CDR1 is DFQATT and CDR2 is SNEGSKA (reference sequence). The CDR3 reads CSARDLSGGLQETQYF. The CDR3 bases are TGCAGTGCTAGAGATCTGAGCGGGGGGTTACAAGAGACCCAGTACTTC.

This clonotype was counted a few times. This chain joins TRBV14 and TRBJ2-2; 7 bases are shared with TRBD1. The CDR3 contains 15 residues. CDR1 is SGHDN and CDR2 is FVKESK in the germline V gene. J was trimmed by 7 bases and V by 4 bases; bases with no gene match: 9. The CDR3 reads CASSPLDRDFGELFF. The CDR3 DNA is TGTGCCAGCAGCCCACTCGACAGGGATTTCGGGGAGCTGTTTTTT.

This clonotype was recorded many times. The chain has TRBV13 and TRBJ1-6, with unresolved D. V lost 5 bases and J lost 13, with 21 bases in between. This CDR3 region has 15 residues. Germline-derived CDR1 and CDR2 are PRHDT and FYEKMQ (reference sequence). CDR3 nucleotide sequence: TGTGCCAGCAGCCAATACGGTGGGCTCGGCCATCCCCTCCACTTT. Its protein is CASSQYGGLGHPLHF.

Note on this clonotype: Given a much more abundant clone one base away, this may be a read error. This CDR3 is missing its conserved last phenylalanine or tryptophan, likely due to a read error. DNA for the CDR3: TGTGCCAGCAGCGTCGGGGGATGGGGGAACACTGAAGCTTTCCTT. It specifies CASSVGGWGNTEAFL. The chain carries TRBV9 and TRBJ1-1; D is possibly TRBD1 (5 bases). The germline V gene encodes CDR1 SGDLS and CDR2 YYNGEE. V lost 2 bases to trimming and J lost 1 base, with 12 bases between them. The CDR3 covers 15 residues.

In regard to this clonotype: This may come from a read error, since a much larger clone is one base off. This chain joins TRBV30 and TRBJ2-1; D is ambiguous. V was trimmed by 1 base and J by 7 bases, leaving 11 bases between them. The CDR3 has 13 amino acids. Germline CDR1 and CDR2: GTSNPN and SVGIG (reference sequence). The CDR3 is CAWSECVWNEQFF. CDR3 sequence (DNA): TGTGCCTGGAGTGAGTGCGTATGGAATGAGCAGTTCTTC.

This clonotype has only a few counts. The chain carries TRBV27 and TRBJ2-5; possibly TRBD2 for D (5 bases). Germline CDR1 MNHEY, CDR2 SMNVEV (reference sequence). V lost 4 bases and J 5 bases, leaving 17 bases between the germline ends. This CDR3 region has 15 residues. DNA of the CDR3: TGTGCCAGCAGTTCTTACCCACTAGGCAGGGAGACCCAGTACTTC. Protein sequence: CASSSYPLGRETQYF.

This clonotype was counted between two and nine times. The chain carries TRBV19 and TRBJ2-7; the match to TRBD1 covers 12 bases. This CDR3 spans 15 amino acids. Germline V gives CDR1 LNHDA, CDR2 SQIVND (reference sequence). The junction had 2 bases not matched to a gene; V was cut back by 3 bases and J by 2 bases. In DNA form, the CDR3 reads TGTGCCAGTAGTATGGGACAGGGGGCCACCTACGAGCAGTACTTC. This encodes CASSMGQGATYEQYF. Complete variable domain (other parts from reference TRBV19 and TRBJ2-7): DGGITQSPKYLFRKEGQNVTLSCEQNLNHDAMYWYRQDPGQGLRLIYYSQIVNDFQKGDIAEGYSVSREKKESFPLTVTSAQKNPTAFYLCASSMGQGATYEQYFGPGTRLTVT.

This clonotype was seen ten or more times. The rearrangement links TRBV7-9 to TRBJ2-1; D ambiguous. There are 11 residues in the CDR3. CDR1 is SEHNR, CDR2 FQNEAQ, per germline (reference sequence). V lost 7 bases, J lost 8 bases, and 9 bases lay in between. The CDR3 loop reads CASKGIDEQFF. The CDR3 DNA reads TGTGCCAGCAAAGGGATAGATGAGCAGTTCTTC.

This clonotype was detected many times. This chain connects TRBV7-6 to TRBJ2-7; 13 positions match TRBD2. Trimming at V came to 1 base and at J to 4 bases, leaving 7 bases not matched to a gene. The CDR3 is 17 amino acids. Germline V gene sequence: CDR1 SGHVS, CDR2 FNYEAQ. The CDR3 spells CASSLGSGTSGKYEQYF. CDR3 coding DNA: TGTGCCAGCAGCTTAGGATCCGGGACTAGCGGGAAGTACGAGCAGTACTTC.

In this sample, this clonotype turned up many times. This chain connects TRBV13 to TRBJ2-2; TRBD2 might be the D (5 bases). This CDR3 has 13 residues. CDR1 is PRHDT and CDR2 is FYEKMQ in the germline V gene (reference sequence). V lost 8 bases and J lost 0, with 7 bases in between. The chain's CDR3 is CASQRANTGELFF. The CDR3 coding sequence is TGTGCCAGCCAGAGGGCGAACACCGGGGAGCTGTTTTTT.

Remarks on this clonotype: Relative to the germline gene, one junction end is altered; a read error may explain this. The chain carries TRBV29-1 and TRBJ2-1, with D perhaps being TRBD1 or TRBD2 (5 bases each). This CDR3 is 14 amino acids long. The V gene's germline CDR1 is SQVTM and CDR2 ANQGSEA. Here the CDR3 DNA reads TGCAGCGTTGACGGGGCAGATACCTACAATGAGCAGTCCTTC. Amino acids: CSVDGADTYNEQSF.

About this clonotype: One base away lies a much larger clone, so this may be a sequencing read error. This chain links TRBV7-9 with TRBJ2-7, with 8 nucleotides matching TRBD1. Germline values: CDR1 SEHNR, CDR2 FQNEAQ (reference sequence). The CDR3 is 15 residues long. V lost 4 bases and J lost 4; bases outside the gene matches: 9. The CDR3 sequence is CASSYSDREVYEQYF. CDR3 coding DNA: TGTGCCAGCAGCTACTCGGACAGGGAGGTATACGAGCAGTACTTC. The complete variable domain, with remaining parts taken from reference TRBV7-9 and TRBJ2-7, reads DTGVSQNPRHKITKRGQNVTFRCDPISEHNRLYWYRQTLGQGPEFLTYFQNEAQLEKSRLLSDRFSAERPKGSFSTLEIQRTEQGDSAMYLCASSYSDREVYEQYFGPGTRLTVT.

Points on this clonotype: A clone one base away is much larger, so this may be a read error. This rearrangement joins TRBV30 to TRBJ1-1, with D possibly TRBD1 on 6 matching bases. Trimming removed 2 bases from V and 5 bases from J, with 18 bases in between. Germline lookup yields CDR1 GTSNPN and CDR2 SVGIG (reference sequence). The CDR3 runs 15 residues. CDR3 bases: TGTGCCTGGAGTTCGGGGGCAGAGGGAGATACTGAAGCTTTCTTT. Its protein product is CAWSSGAEGDTEAFF. Full variable domain (outside the CDR3, taken from reference TRBV30 and TRBJ1-1): SQTIHQWPATLVQPVGSPLSLECTVEGTSNPNLYWYRQAAGRGLQLLFYSVGIGQISSEVPQNLSASRPQDRQFILSSKKLLLSDSGFYLCAWSSGAEGDTEAFFGQGTRLTVV.

This clonotype has a count of ten or more. The chain recombines TRBV9 with TRBJ1-1; D not resolved. The CDR3 runs 14 residues. Germline CDR1 and CDR2: SGDLS and YYNGEE. The V end was cut by 0 bases, the J end by 10 bases, with 16 bases between. The CDR3 reads CASSVEGAAQGAFF. CDR3 nucleotides: TGTGCCAGCAGCGTAGAAGGTGCCGCCCAAGGAGCTTTCTTT.

The V and J genes are TRBV9 and TRBJ2-3; 16 bases align to TRBD2. CDR3 size: 21 residues. The germline V gene has CDR1 SGDLS and CDR2 YYNGEE. J gave up 0 bases and V 0 bases, and 10 bases lay outside the gene matches. The CDR3 loop is CASSVGGGGLAGGTSTDTQYF. Written as DNA, the CDR3 is TGTGCCAGCAGCGTAGGGGGGGGGGGACTAGCGGGGGGGACTAGCACAGATACGCAGTATTTT.

In its sample, this clonotype was seen many times. A junction end diverges from the germline sequence, so it may reflect a read error. This chain connects TRBV5-1 to TRBJ1-1; D gene uncertain. Germline-derived CDR1 and CDR2 are SGHRS and YFSETQ. This CDR3 comprises 12 residues. This CDR3 reads CASSFGDTEAFF. The DNA of the CDR3 is TGTGCCAGCAGCTTTGGCGACACTGAAGCTTTCTTT.

The chain is built from TRBV19 and TRBJ2-3; maybe TRBD1 (5 bases). Trimming stripped 1 base from V and 4 bases from J, with 6 bases between. Looked up from germline, CDR1 is LNHDA and CDR2 is SQIVND (reference sequence). This CDR3 has 13 amino acids. The CDR3 nucleotides are TGTGCCAGTAGTATAGGGGGCCCAGATACGCAGTATTTT. It encodes CASSIGGPDTQYF. Drawing the rest from reference TRBV19 and TRBJ2-3, the complete variable domain is DGGITQSPKYLFRKEGQNVTLSCEQNLNHDAMYWYRQDPGQGLRLIYYSQIVNDFQKGDIAEGYSVSREKKESFPLTVTSAQKNPTAFYLCASSIGGPDTQYFGPGTRLTVL.

DNA of the CDR3: TGTGCCAGCAGACACGACCCCCGGGGGACCAACCCCTACGAGCAGTACTTC. Translation: CASRHDPRGTNPYEQYF. The V and J genes are TRBV6-2 or TRBV6-3 and TRBJ2-7; D is possibly TRBD2 (6 bases). V was shortened by 6 bases and J by 2 bases, with 23 bases between the two germline ends. Germline V gene sequence: CDR1 MNHEY, CDR2 SVGEGT. CDR3 size: 17 residues.

The table lists this clonotype with a few counts. This chain's CDR3 is CASTPGGSLYGYTF. The CDR3, as DNA: TGTGCCAGCACCCCAGGGGGCAGCCTCTATGGCTACACCTTC. V and J are TRBV6-2 or TRBV6-3 and TRBJ1-2, with 8 positions matching TRBD1. Trimming took 7 bases from V and 4 from J; bases not matched to a gene: 8. The germline V gene encodes CDR1 MNHEY and CDR2 SVGEGT. CDR3 size: 14 residues.

The table lists this clonotype with a few counts. The rearrangement links TRBV28 to TRBJ2-1; 8 bases line up with TRBD2. Germline V CDR1 and CDR2: MDHEN, SYDVKM. The CDR3 is 18 residues long. J lost 4 bases, V lost 2 bases, and 13 bases had no gene match. CDR3 DNA sequence: TGTGCCAGCAGTTTACCCACGTCCGGGCGGGAGGATTACAATGAGCAGTTCTTC. Its protein is CASSLPTSGREDYNEQFF.

The CDR3 protein is CASSYSSLAGDNEQFF. CDR3 coding DNA: TGTGCCAGCAGTTACTCGAGCCTAGCGGGCGACAATGAGCAGTTCTTC. J is TRBJ2-1 and V is TRBV6-5; 8 nucleotides agree with TRBD2. Trimming took 0 bases from V and 5 from J; bases not matched to a gene: 6. The germline V gene encodes CDR1 MNHEY and CDR2 SVGAGI. This CDR3 comprises 16 residues.

This clonotype appeared many times. CDR3 sequence reads: CASSQDWVSVAKNIQYF. The CDR3 DNA reads as TGCGCCAGCAGCCAAGATTGGGTCAGCGTAGCCAAAAACATTCAGTACTTC. V is TRBV4-3 and J is TRBJ2-4; the D is unclear. The CDR3 runs 17 residues. Germline-derived CDR1 and CDR2 are LGHNA and YSLEER. V was pared by 0 bases and J by 0 bases, with 12 bases between.

This clonotype was seen ten or more times. The chain has TRBV20-1 and TRBJ1-4; D uncertain. Trimming cost V 0 bases and J 7 bases, with 18 bases left between them. The length of the CDR3 is 16 residues. Per germline, CDR1 DFQATT and CDR2 SNEGSKA (reference sequence). CDR3 sequence: CSAREERTVWGEKLFF. The CDR3 DNA reads TGCAGTGCTAGAGAGGAAAGAACAGTATGGGGTGAAAAACTGTTTTTT.

Of note for this clonotype: Being one base from a much bigger clone, this may be a read error. This CDR3 is missing its conserved last phenylalanine or tryptophan, likely due to a read error. The rearrangement uses TRBV6-2 or TRBV6-3 and TRBJ2-3, with D possibly being TRBD1 or TRBD2 (5 bases each). Trimming took off 0 bases at V and 2 bases at J, with 21 bases between the two ends. Germline CDR1 and CDR2: MNHEY and SVGEGT. The CDR3 runs to 19 residues. In DNA form, the CDR3 reads TGTGCCAGCAGTTACTCGATAAGAAACGGGGACCAGAACACAGATACGCAGTATCTT. Amino acid sequence: CASSYSIRNGDQNTDTQYL.